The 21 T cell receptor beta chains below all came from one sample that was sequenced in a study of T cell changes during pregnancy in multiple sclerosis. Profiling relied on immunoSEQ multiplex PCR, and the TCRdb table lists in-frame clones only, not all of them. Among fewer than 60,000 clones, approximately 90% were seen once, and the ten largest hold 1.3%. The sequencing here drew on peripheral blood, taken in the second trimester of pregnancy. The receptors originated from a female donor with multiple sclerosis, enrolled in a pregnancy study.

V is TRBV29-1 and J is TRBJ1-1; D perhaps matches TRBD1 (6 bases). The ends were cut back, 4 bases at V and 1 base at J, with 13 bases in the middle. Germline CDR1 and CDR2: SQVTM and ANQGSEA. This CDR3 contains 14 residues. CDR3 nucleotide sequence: TGCAGCGTTGGCGACAGGACCCGGAACACTGAAGCTTTCTTT. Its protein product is CSVGDRTRNTEAFF.

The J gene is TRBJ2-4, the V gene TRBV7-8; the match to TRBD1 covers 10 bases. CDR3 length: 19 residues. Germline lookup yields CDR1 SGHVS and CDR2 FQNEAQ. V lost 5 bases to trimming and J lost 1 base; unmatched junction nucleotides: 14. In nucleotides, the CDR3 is TGTGCCAGCAGCCCACGACCGGGACAGGGGATAGTTGCCAAAAACATTCAGTACTTC. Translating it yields CASSPRPGQGIVAKNIQYF.

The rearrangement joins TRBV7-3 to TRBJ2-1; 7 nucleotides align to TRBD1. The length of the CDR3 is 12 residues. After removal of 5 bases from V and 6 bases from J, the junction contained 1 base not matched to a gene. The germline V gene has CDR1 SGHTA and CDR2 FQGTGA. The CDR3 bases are TGTGCCAGCAGCGCAGGGGGCAATGAGCAGTTCTTC. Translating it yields CASSAGGNEQFF.

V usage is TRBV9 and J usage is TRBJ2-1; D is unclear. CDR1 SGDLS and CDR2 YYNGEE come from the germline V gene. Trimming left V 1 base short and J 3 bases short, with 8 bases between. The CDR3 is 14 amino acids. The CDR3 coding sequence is TGTGCCAGCAGCGTAAACAGTCACTACAATGAGCAGTTCTTC. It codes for CASSVNSHYNEQFF. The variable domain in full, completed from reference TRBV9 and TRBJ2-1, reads DSGVTQTPKHLITATGQRVTLRCSPRSGDLSVYWYQQSLDQGLQFLIQYYNGEERAKGNILERFSAQQFPDLHSELNLSSLELGDSALYFCASSVNSHYNEQFFGPGTRLTVL.

The CDR3 protein is CASSLKLSGGRTGELFF. CDR3 nucleotides: TGTGCCAGCAGCTTAAAACTGTCGGGGGGGCGTACCGGGGAGCTGTTTTTT. The genes are TRBV7-3 and TRBJ2-2; 8 bases line up with TRBD2. Germline CDR1 is SGHTA and CDR2 is FQGTGA. The J segment lost 5 bases and the V segment lost 1 base, leaving 9 bases of the junction unmatched. This CDR3 has 17 amino acids.

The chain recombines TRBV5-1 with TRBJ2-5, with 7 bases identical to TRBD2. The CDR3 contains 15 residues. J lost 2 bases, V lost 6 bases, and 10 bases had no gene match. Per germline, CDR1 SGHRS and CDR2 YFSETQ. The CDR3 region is CASISNPGGQETQYF. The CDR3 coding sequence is TGCGCCAGCATCTCGAACCCGGGAGGACAAGAGACCCAGTACTTC.

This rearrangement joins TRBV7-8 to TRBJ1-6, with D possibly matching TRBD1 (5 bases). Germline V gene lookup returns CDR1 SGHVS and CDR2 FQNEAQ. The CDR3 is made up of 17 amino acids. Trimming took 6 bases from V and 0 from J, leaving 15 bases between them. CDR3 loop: CASRQTASSSYNSPLHF. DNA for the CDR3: TGTGCCAGCAGACAGACAGCTTCCAGCTCCTATAATTCACCCCTCCACTTT.

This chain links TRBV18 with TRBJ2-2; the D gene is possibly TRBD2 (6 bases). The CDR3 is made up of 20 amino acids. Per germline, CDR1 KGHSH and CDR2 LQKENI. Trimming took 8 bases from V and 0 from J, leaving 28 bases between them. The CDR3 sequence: CASPGYEGRGTDANTGELFF. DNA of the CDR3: TGTGCCAGCCCCGGTTACGAGGGGCGGGGAACCGACGCGAACACCGGGGAGCTGTTTTTT.

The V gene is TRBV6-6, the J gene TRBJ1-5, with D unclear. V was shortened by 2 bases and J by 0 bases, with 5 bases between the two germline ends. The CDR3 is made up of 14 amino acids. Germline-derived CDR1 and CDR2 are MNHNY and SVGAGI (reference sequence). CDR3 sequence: CASSYTDSNQPQHF. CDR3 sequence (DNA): TGTGCCAGCAGTTACACAGATAGCAATCAGCCCCAGCATTTT.

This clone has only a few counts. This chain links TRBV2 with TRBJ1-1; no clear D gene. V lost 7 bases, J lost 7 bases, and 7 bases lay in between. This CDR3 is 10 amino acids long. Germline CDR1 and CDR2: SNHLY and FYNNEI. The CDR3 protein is CASIEIEAFF. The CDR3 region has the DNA TGTGCCAGCATAGAGATTGAAGCTTTCTTT.

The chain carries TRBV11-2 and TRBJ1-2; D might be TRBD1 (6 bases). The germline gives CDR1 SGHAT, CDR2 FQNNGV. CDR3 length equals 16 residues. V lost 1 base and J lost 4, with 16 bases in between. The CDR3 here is CASSLAPSGGLYGYTF. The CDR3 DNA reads TGTGCCAGCAGCTTAGCCCCTTCGGGGGGCCTCTATGGCTACACCTTC.

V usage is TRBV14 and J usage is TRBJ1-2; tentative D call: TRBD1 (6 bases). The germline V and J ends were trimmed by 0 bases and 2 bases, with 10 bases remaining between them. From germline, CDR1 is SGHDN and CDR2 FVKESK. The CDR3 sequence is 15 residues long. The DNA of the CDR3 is TGTGCCAGCAGCCAAGACATGGGGACAAACTATGGCTACACCTTC. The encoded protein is CASSQDMGTNYGYTF.

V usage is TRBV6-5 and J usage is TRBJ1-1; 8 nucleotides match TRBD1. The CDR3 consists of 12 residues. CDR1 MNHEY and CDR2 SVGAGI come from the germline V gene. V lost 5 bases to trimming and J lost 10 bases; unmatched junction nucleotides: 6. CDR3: CASSPPGQGAFF. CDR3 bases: TGTGCCAGCAGTCCCCCCGGACAGGGAGCTTTCTTT.

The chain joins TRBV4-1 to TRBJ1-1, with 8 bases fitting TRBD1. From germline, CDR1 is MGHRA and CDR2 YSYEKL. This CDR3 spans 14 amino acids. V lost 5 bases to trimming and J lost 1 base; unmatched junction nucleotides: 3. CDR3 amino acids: CASSSGQGNTEAFF. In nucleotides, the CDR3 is TGCGCCAGCAGCTCTGGACAGGGGAACACTGAAGCTTTCTTT.

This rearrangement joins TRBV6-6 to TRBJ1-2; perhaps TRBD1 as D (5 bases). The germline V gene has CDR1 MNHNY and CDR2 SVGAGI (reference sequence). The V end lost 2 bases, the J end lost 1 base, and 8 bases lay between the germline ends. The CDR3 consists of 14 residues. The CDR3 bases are TGTGCCAGCAGTTACGACAGTTTTAACTATGGCTACACCTTC. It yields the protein CASSYDSFNYGYTF.

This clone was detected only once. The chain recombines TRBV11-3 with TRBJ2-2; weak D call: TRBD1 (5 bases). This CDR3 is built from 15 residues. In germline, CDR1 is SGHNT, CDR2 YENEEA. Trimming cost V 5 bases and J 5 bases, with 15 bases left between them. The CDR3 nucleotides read TGTGCCAGCAGCCTTAGTGGCTCAGGGACCGGGGAGCTGTTTTTT. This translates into CASSLSGSGTGELFF.

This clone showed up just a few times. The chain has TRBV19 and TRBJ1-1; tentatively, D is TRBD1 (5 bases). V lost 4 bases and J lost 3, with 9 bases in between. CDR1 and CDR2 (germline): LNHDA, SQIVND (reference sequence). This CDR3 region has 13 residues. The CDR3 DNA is TGTGCCAGTAGTAGCCGGGACTACACTGAAGCTTTCTTT. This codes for CASSSRDYTEAFF.

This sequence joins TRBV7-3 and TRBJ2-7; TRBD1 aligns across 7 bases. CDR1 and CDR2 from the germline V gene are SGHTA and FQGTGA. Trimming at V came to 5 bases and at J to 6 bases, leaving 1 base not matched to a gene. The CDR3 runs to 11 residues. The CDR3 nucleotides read TGTGCCAGCAGCGCAGGGGGCGAGCAGTACTTC. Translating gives CASSAGGEQYF.

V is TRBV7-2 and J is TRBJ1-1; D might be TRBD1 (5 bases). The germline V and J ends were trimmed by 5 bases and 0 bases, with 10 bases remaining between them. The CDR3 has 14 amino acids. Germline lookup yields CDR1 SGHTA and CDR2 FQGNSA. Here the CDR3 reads CASSTGRLNTEAFF. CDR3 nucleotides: TGTGCCAGCAGCACAGGACGGTTGAACACTGAAGCTTTCTTT.

CDR3 sequence: CAWSGGLTDTQYF. CDR3 bases: TGTGCCTGGAGTGGGGGCCTCACAGATACGCAGTATTTT. The rearrangement joins TRBV30 to TRBJ2-3, with a weak D call TRBD1 (5 bases). Germline values: CDR1 GTSNPN, CDR2 SVGIG (reference sequence). Trimming pared 1 base from V and 2 bases from J, leaving 7 bases between. This CDR3 spans 13 amino acids.

The chain's CDR3 is CASSLQGPNEQFF. In DNA, the CDR3 is TGTGCCAGCAGCCTACAGGGCCCCAATGAGCAGTTCTTC. J is TRBJ2-1 and V is TRBV2; TRBD1 is a possible D gene (6 bases). Germline V gene lookup returns CDR1 SNHLY and CDR2 FYNNEI. Deletions cut 6 bases from V and 6 bases from J, with 12 bases between. CDR3 size: 13 residues.